This T cell receptor beta chain was identified during a study of shared clonotypes between healthy human individuals (dated by TCRdb to the early 2020s). Background for the entire study: The cohort included a few men and a couple of women between 18 and 49 years of age. For each donor, CD4 naive and CD4 memory were each given three plates, CD8 naive was given two plates, and CD8 memory was given one plate. Different laboratories and diverse techniques were used to prepare libraries and sequence TCR repertoires, to increase sequencing depth and limit assay-specific biases. The study deeply sequenced blood TCR repertoires of about five healthy adults to estimate repertoire size and the extent of clonotype sharing between individuals. Leukapheresis yielded between about 0.9 and 8.9 billion PBMCs per donor. Beyond this particular receptor, the publication reports: The small number of donors limited the genetic and exposure-history diversity represented. Rarefaction of sorted-subset datasets indicated incomplete sequencing despite the large sequencing depth. Larger estimated clonotype richness was generally found for naive subsets than for memory subsets. Pairwise subsampling indicated that sequencing depth was expected to affect the degree of clonotype sharing among donors. Higher generation probabilities were observed for clonotypes shared by all four sorted-subset donors than for non-shared clonotypes. Sampling was restricted to blood, and TCR repertoires in tissues likely differ from the TCR repertoires found in blood. Across several donors, 4.5% to 6.5% of naive CD4, roughly 3.5% of naive CD8, 2% to 2.5% of memory CD4, and 0.4% of memory CD8 clonotypes were shared.

CDR3 length: 15 amino acids, cysteine to phenylalanine. Only the CDR3 region is kept as DNA, spanning 45 bases read in frame from base 1. CDR1 and CDR2 were assigned from the germline V gene (reference sequence) as MNHEY and SMNVEV. V loses 1 base of germline sequence and J loses 2 bases, and the interval between the two ends is 11 bases. Using the deep immunoSEQ assay, TCR CDR3 regions were amplified from genomic DNA by multiplex PCR. Genomic DNA extracted from each cell subset was distributed evenly over all wells of several immunoSEQ 96-well plates, and each plate served as one replicate. For sorted subsets, 150 to 250 ng genomic DNA, equal to 25,000 to 35,000 T cell genomes, was loaded into each replicate PCR. The purified libraries were quantified using a Qubit 3.0 fluorometer, sized with a Bioanalyzer 2100, and then quantified again using the KAPA Library Quantification kit. Every immunoSEQ 96-well plate was sequenced on a dedicated single-read 150-cycle Illumina NextSeq 550 flow cell. The paper's data handling went like this. The immunoSEQ output contained only junctional sequences without quality scores, so filtering could not match that applied to full-length reads. To assign V/J genes and CDR3, sequences were annotated using PyIR, a Python wrapper for IgBLAST v1.9, with IMGT germline references. Reads were filtered out if the reads had weak V/J assignments (E-value above 1e-6), no CDR3, stop codons, out-of-frame junctions, or ambiguous translated residues. V3J clonotypes were defined by identical inferred V gene, J gene, and CDR3 amino acid sequence. Percentage overlap between repertoires was calculated by dividing the number of shared unique clonotypes by the size of the smaller repertoire. Three approaches were used to assess repertoire richness: RTK rarefaction, the Chao1 estimator, and Recon v2.1 estimates of unobserved clonotypes. Generation probabilities for all TCRbeta clonotypes obtained by the gDNA method from a handful of donors were computed using OLGA. The immuneACCESS repertoire file appears here via TCRdb, limited to in-frame rearrangements. These files lack a portion of the clones; in checked studies, under half of the deficit traces to unresolved V genes, and the cause of the others is not known. V, J and clone size derive from that table, while D and trimming were established from the DNA sequence. Across this sample there are about 580,000 clones, with 95% to 98% seen only once. The ten top clones hold 0.3% of the sample.

As concerns this clone: This clone's antigen is unknown. No much larger clone is present one base from it, and per-base qualities are unavailable.

CD8 naive samples were CD45RO-negative cells positively selected for CCR7, giving a CD45RA+CCR7+ population that excluded TemRA cells. Healthy HIV-negative adults with no recently reported acute infections or vaccinations were included as donors. Only Caucasian adults living in Nashville, Tennessee, USA were represented among the donors. Blood was collected by leukapheresis, and PBMCs were isolated by Ficoll-Histopaque density gradient centrifugation and then cryopreserved in liquid nitrogen vapor phase. Analytical flow cytometry was used to check the purity and quantity of each magnetically sorted T cell population. Each sorted fraction had its genomic DNA isolated and then quantified by UV absorbance on a Nanodrop 2000c.

The TCR sequence derives from a man aged 25 to 40 in good health. Sequencing input: naive CD8+ T cells sorted from blood. Reading the label with the study, this specimen's cell subset or site is: CD45RA+CCR7+. This chain is built from TRBV27 and TRBJ2-5; the D region possibly corresponds to TRBD1 (6 bases align). In nucleotides, the sequence is TGTGCCAGCAGTTTATGGGCAGGGGTACAAGAGACCCAGTACTTC. Its protein product is CASSLWAGVQETQYF.